These 14 T cell receptor beta chains came from one sample sequenced in a study of T cell repertoires in cytomegalovirus infection (dated by TCRdb to the late 2010s). TCRdb lists the instrument as Illumina HiSeq 1500. TCRdb handled the public reads itself, with Q25 trimming in fastp and clone calling in MiXCR, and kept productive beta chains. Duplicate CDR3 protein sequences are folded into a single record with the most common DNA and genes. The sample table contains about 900,000 distinct CDR3 sequences; only one count was recorded for around 31% of them. Of the sample, roughly 13% is held by the ten largest clones. The treatment or condition label, read with the paper, signifies: in vitro stimulation with specific CMV peptide epitopes to enrich CMV-specific T cells. These TCRs' antigens remain unknown. Here the sequenced sample was cultured CD8+ T cells from PBMCs, taken from culture after CMV antigen stimulation. The receptor source for this set is a human donor in good health (CMV status not recorded). Some clones in this sample may be carry-over from other donors' samples.

In its sample, this clonotype was seen once. V and J are TRBV6-2 or TRBV6-3 and TRBJ2-1; D is ambiguous. V lost 8 bases and J lost 2, with 10 bases in between. There are 13 residues in the CDR3. The germline CDR1 and CDR2 sequences are MNHEY and SVGEGT. CDR3 coding DNA: TGTGCCAGCGCCATATCCCCCTACAATGAGCAGTTCTTC. It translates to CASAISPYNEQFF.

V usage is TRBV19 and J usage is TRBJ2-4; 10 positions match TRBD1. The length of the CDR3 is 16 residues. Trimming took 4 bases from V and 2 from J; bases not matched to a gene: 5. The V gene's germline CDR1 is LNHDA and CDR2 SQIVND (reference sequence). This CDR3 reads CASSRDRGRSKNIQYF. CDR3 coding DNA: TGTGCCAGTAGTAGAGACAGGGGGCGATCCAAAAACATTCAGTACTTC.

The CDR3 DNA sequence: TGTGCCAGCACCCCGGCCTATGGTCAGCCCCAGCATTTT. This encodes CASTPAYGQPQHF. The chain carries TRBV7-6 and TRBJ1-5; D uncertain. The ends were cut back, 7 bases at V and 6 bases at J, with 13 bases in the middle. CDR3 length: 13 residues. Germline V CDR1 and CDR2: SGHVS, FNYEAQ.

This clonotype was seen a handful of times. The chain has TRBV10-3 and TRBJ2-1; TRBD2 agrees at 8 bases. The junction had 10 bases not matched to a gene; V was cut back by 11 bases and J by 4 bases. The germline V gene encodes CDR1 ENHRY and CDR2 SYGVKD. The CDR3 contains 14 residues. The CDR3 sequence: CAASGAGGYNEQFF. The CDR3 DNA sequence: TGTGCCGCCAGTGGTGCGGGGGGATACAATGAGCAGTTCTTC.

The gene calls are TRBV2 and TRBJ2-7, with D hard to call. The germline CDR1 and CDR2 sequences are SNHLY and FYNNEI. V was shortened by 4 bases and J by 1 base, with 8 bases between the two germline ends. The CDR3 extends over 13 amino acids. In nucleotides, the CDR3 is TGTGCCAGCAGTGGAAGGCCTTCCTACGAGCAGTACTTC. Protein sequence: CASSGRPSYEQYF. Full variable domain (rest looked up from reference TRBV2 and TRBJ2-7): EPEVTQTPSHQVTQMGQEVILRCVPISNHLYFYWYRQILGQKVEFLVSFYNNEISEKSEIFDDQFSVERPDGSNFTLKIRSTKLEDSAMYFCASSGRPSYEQYFGPGTRLTVT.

The V and J genes are TRBV20-1 and TRBJ2-7; tentatively, D is TRBD1 (6 bases). CDR1 DFQATT and CDR2 SNEGSKA come from the germline V gene (reference sequence). The CDR3 length is 13 residues. V lost 0 bases to trimming and J lost 0 bases, with 6 bases between them. This chain's CDR3 is CSAREQGSYEQYV. The CDR3 DNA follows: TGCAGTGCTAGAGAACAGGGCTCCTACGAGCAGTACGTC.

As DNA, the CDR3 is TGTGCCAGCACCCCTCGCCCCTCCTACGAGCAGTACTTC. This codes for CASTPRPSYEQYF. This rearrangement joins TRBV27 to TRBJ2-7; no firm D call. V was cut by 7 bases and J by 0 bases, with 10 bases left in between. This CDR3 has 13 amino acids. CDR1 is MNHEY and CDR2 is SMNVEV in the germline V gene (reference sequence).

The genes are TRBV7-9 and TRBJ1-2, with D perhaps TRBD1 (5 bases). Germline CDR1 SEHNR, CDR2 FQNEAQ (reference sequence). This CDR3 comprises 16 residues. V was pared by 5 bases and J by 0 bases, with 16 bases between. Here the CDR3 DNA reads TGTGCCAGCAGCCCGTCGATCGGACAATCTAACTATGGCTACACCTTC. Translating it yields CASSPSIGQSNYGYTF.

This clonotype has a count of ten or more. The gene calls are TRBV12-3 or TRBV12-4 and TRBJ1-2, with D perhaps matching TRBD1 (5 bases). This CDR3 is built from 13 residues. The V end was cut by 3 bases, the J end by 4 bases, with 9 bases between. CDR3 sequence reads: CASSFSGGYGYTF. CDR3 DNA sequence: TGTGCCAGCAGTTTCTCTGGGGGCTATGGCTACACCTTC.

The rearrangement links TRBV6-4 to TRBJ1-2; maybe TRBD1 (6 bases). This CDR3 spans 13 amino acids. CDR1 and CDR2 (germline): MRHNA, SNTAGT. The V gene lost 10 bases and the J gene lost 1 base, with 13 bases spanning the gap. The CDR3 protein is CATSPQGNYGYTF. The DNA of the CDR3 is TGTGCCACAAGCCCACAGGGTAACTATGGCTACACCTTC.

Here the CDR3 reads CASSYSMASGQTQYF. The CDR3 nucleotides read TGTGCCAGCAGTTACTCGATGGCTAGCGGGCAGACCCAGTACTTC. V is TRBV6-6 and J is TRBJ2-5, with 8 bases that match TRBD2. CDR1 MNHNY and CDR2 SVGAGI come from the germline V gene (reference sequence). This CDR3 spans 15 amino acids. The V gene end was trimmed by 0 bases and the J gene end by 6 bases; junction bases not matched to a gene: 6.

In this sample, this clonotype turned up a few times. This chain links TRBV6-4 with TRBJ1-1, with 10 bases aligning to TRBD1. The CDR3 consists of 17 residues. J gave up 0 bases and V 3 bases, and 7 bases lay outside the gene matches. The germline CDR1 and CDR2 sequences are MRHNA and SNTAGT. The CDR3 loop is CASSETGTGVVNTEAFF. In DNA form, the CDR3 reads TGTGCCAGCAGTGAAACCGGGACAGGGGTCGTGAACACTGAAGCTTTCTTT.

This clonotype was recorded many times. The J gene is TRBJ2-3, the V gene TRBV7-8; 8 positions agree with TRBD2. This CDR3 has 14 amino acids. The V and J ends lost 8 bases and 6 bases, in that order; junction bases with no gene match: 10. Germline CDR1 is SGHVS and CDR2 is FQNEAQ. CDR3 coding DNA: TGTGCCAGCTCCCCCGGCGGGGGGCGTGATACGCAGTATTTT. As protein: CASSPGGGRDTQYF.

This clonotype came up a few times. This sequence joins TRBV6-5 and TRBJ1-6; 8 bases line up with TRBD1. J was trimmed by 5 bases and V by 0 bases; bases with no gene match: 3. The CDR3 runs to 16 residues. Germline-derived CDR1 and CDR2 are MNHEY and SVGAGI. In DNA, the CDR3 is TGTGCCAGCAGTTACTCGACAGGGGATAATAATTCACCCCTCCACTTT. Translating gives CASSYSTGDNNSPLHF.